One sample yielded the 14 T cell receptor beta chains listed below, sequenced in a study of blood T cell repertoires in COVID-19. Sequenced by immunoSEQ multiplex PCR; TCRdb stores in-frame clones only, minus some. The sample lists hundreds of thousands of clones, around 87% occurring once. Sequencing used peripheral blood. Receptors were obtained from a woman aged 60-75 years with COVID-19, enrolled during active disease.

The CDR3 protein is CASSFSQGRGNEAFF. The CDR3 nucleotides read TGTGCCAGCAGCTTTTCTCAGGGGAGAGGCAATGAAGCTTTCTTT. V and J are TRBV5-5 and TRBJ1-1; weak D call: TRBD1 (6 bases). V was shortened by 2 bases and J by 7 bases, with 18 bases between the two germline ends. CDR1 SGHKS and CDR2 YYEKEE come from the germline V gene (reference sequence). The CDR3 runs 15 residues. The variable domain in full, with the rest retrieved from reference TRBV5-5 and TRBJ1-1, is DAGVTQSPTHLIKTRGQQVTLRCSPISGHKSVSWYQQVLGQGPQFIFQYYEKEERGRGNFPDRFSARQFPNYSSELNVNALLLGDSALYLCASSFSQGRGNEAFFGQGTRLTVV.

The chain carries TRBV4-2 and TRBJ2-1, with 10 bases matching TRBD1. Germline assignment: CDR1 LGHNA and CDR2 YNFKEQ. V shed 4 bases, J shed 7 bases, and the junction held 7 bases outside the gene matches. The CDR3 runs to 15 residues. The DNA of the CDR3 is TGTGCCAGCAGCCGTACCGGGACAGGGGAAAATGAGCAGTTCTTC. Amino acid sequence: CASSRTGTGENEQFF.

In its sample, this clone was seen once. V and J are TRBV28 and TRBJ1-3, with a tentative D call TRBD1 (5 bases). The CDR3 loop spans 14 amino acids. The V end was cut by 3 bases, the J end by 0 bases, with 6 bases between. The germline V gene has CDR1 MDHEN and CDR2 SYDVKM. CDR3 sequence reads: CASSLGGSGNTIYF. In DNA, the CDR3 is TGTGCCAGCAGTTTGGGGGGCTCTGGAAACACCATATATTTT.

J is TRBJ1-1 and V is TRBV3-1 (or the pseudogene TRBV3-2), with a weak D call TRBD1 (6 bases). This CDR3 is 15 amino acids long. Trimming removed 4 bases from V and 0 bases from J, with 12 bases in between. CDR1 LGHDT and CDR2 YNNKEL come from the germline V gene (reference sequence). The DNA for the CDR3 is TGTGCCAGCAGCCTAAGGGGGGGGCTGAACACTGAAGCTTTCTTT. Protein: CASSLRGGLNTEAFF.

The chain is built from TRBV18 and TRBJ2-2; possibly TRBD1 for D (6 bases). This CDR3 has 17 residues. V gave up 7 bases and J gave up 0 bases, with 18 bases separating them. The germline gives CDR1 KGHSH, CDR2 LQKENI. The CDR3 here is CASLDSWDKANTGELFF. CDR3 DNA: TGTGCCAGCTTAGACTCCTGGGACAAGGCGAACACCGGGGAGCTGTTTTTT.

This clone was counted between two and nine times. The sample contains more than one DNA sequence encoding this CDR3. The chain combines TRBV5-6 with TRBJ2-7; D unclear. This CDR3 is 11 amino acids long. CDR1 is SGHDT, CDR2 YYEEEE, per germline. The germline V and J ends were trimmed by 3 bases and 2 bases, with 3 bases remaining between them. The CDR3 DNA reads as TGTGCCAGCAGCTCCGCCTACGAGCAGTACTTC. Its translation is CASSSAYEQYF.

The rearrangement links TRBV5-1 to TRBJ1-6; D uncertain. CDR1 is SGHRS, CDR2 YFSETQ, per germline. V dropped 4 bases and J dropped 5 bases, with 10 bases sitting between them. The CDR3 runs to 14 residues. The CDR3 bases are TGCGCCAGCAGCCCAGGCAGAAATAATTCACCCCTCCACTTT. It yields the protein CASSPGRNNSPLHF.

This chain connects TRBV5-5 to TRBJ2-1; 11 nucleotides align to TRBD2. Germline-derived CDR1 and CDR2 are SGHKS and YYEKEE (reference sequence). The V and J ends lost 2 bases and 1 base, in that order; junction bases with no gene match: 5. The CDR3 loop spans 17 amino acids. CDR3: CASSLRPSGGSYNEQFF. The CDR3 bases are TGTGCCAGCAGCTTAAGGCCTAGCGGGGGGTCCTACAATGAGCAGTTCTTC.

The CDR3 loop is CASGQIAETQYF. The CDR3, as DNA: TGCGCCAGCGGCCAGATCGCAGAGACCCAGTACTTC. J is TRBJ2-5 and V is TRBV5-1; D is undetermined. Germline lookup yields CDR1 SGHRS and CDR2 YFSETQ. The CDR3 loop spans 12 amino acids. Trimming stripped 7 bases from V and 4 bases from J, with 11 bases between.

V usage is TRBV3-1 (or the pseudogene TRBV3-2) and J usage is TRBJ2-5; 10 bases are shared with TRBD2. V dropped 3 bases and J dropped 5; count of bases not matched to a gene: 6. Germline-derived CDR1 and CDR2 are LGHDT and YNNKEL (reference sequence). The CDR3 has 15 residues. The CDR3 loop is CASSQASGGIETQYF. As DNA, the CDR3 is TGTGCCAGCAGCCAGGCTAGCGGGGGAATTGAGACCCAGTACTTC.

The rearrangement links TRBV15 to TRBJ2-3, with D tentatively TRBD2 (6 bases). This CDR3 has 13 amino acids. V shed 4 bases and J shed 1 base, with 6 bases lying between them. The germline V gene encodes CDR1 LNHNV and CDR2 YYDKDF (reference sequence). CDR3 region: CATSIAGTDTQYF. The CDR3, as DNA: TGTGCCACCAGCATAGCGGGCACAGATACGCAGTATTTT.

The genes are TRBV5-5 and TRBJ2-5; the match to TRBD2 covers 11 bases. CDR3 length: 16 amino acids. Germline V CDR1 and CDR2: SGHKS, YYEKEE (reference sequence). The V and J ends lost 3 bases and 1 base, in that order; junction bases with no gene match: 5. The CDR3 here is CASSSLLAGGQETQYF. The CDR3 nucleotides are TGTGCCAGCAGCTCCCTTCTAGCGGGGGGCCAAGAGACCCAGTACTTC.

J is TRBJ1-1 and V is TRBV11-1; 8 bases fit TRBD1. Germline V lookup: CDR1 SGHAT, CDR2 FQDESV (reference sequence). There are 15 residues in the CDR3. The J segment lost 2 bases and the V segment lost 5 bases, leaving 7 bases of the junction unmatched. CDR3 loop: CASSRMDRDNTEAFF. The CDR3, as DNA: TGTGCCAGCAGCCGGATGGACAGGGATAACACTGAAGCTTTCTTT.

This clone was found once. This rearrangement joins TRBV5-4 to TRBJ2-3, with 9 bases that match TRBD1. The CDR3 has 15 amino acids. With 4 bases clipped from V and 0 bases from J, the junction kept 3 bases outside the gene matches. Germline CDR1 reads SGHNT; CDR2 reads YYREEE (reference sequence). The CDR3 DNA reads TGTGCCAGCAGCCAAACAGGGGGCAGCACAGATACGCAGTATTTT. Its translation is CASSQTGGSTDTQYF.